This T cell receptor (beta chain) stems from a study of human T cells and chemical hapten exposure. TCRdb fed the RACE reads into MiXCR, producing one record per CDR3 protein. In the table there are about 160,000 distinct CDR3 sequences, about 30% of which are singletons. V gave up 4 bases and J gave up 3 bases; unmatched junction bases: 4. CDR1 is SEHNR and CDR2 is FQNEAQ in the germline V gene (reference sequence). This CDR3 has 14 residues. Whole-study results and caveats: The study found that DPC sensitization did not change TCRs above 1 in 1000 frequency.

Time point here: patch test 3, about 24 weeks after DPC sensitization. This sample's treatment: therapeutic diphenylcyclopropenone sensitization with weekly scalp DPC. Comment on this clonotype: Its antigen is unidentified.

The V and J genes are TRBV7-9 and TRBJ2-7, with 9 bases aligning to TRBD1. The sequencing here drew on whole blood, taken in connection with sensitization to the hapten diphenylcyclopropenone (DPC). The clonotype originates from a woman aged 18-35 years with alopecia areata. Some clones in this sample may be carry-over from other donors' samples. The CDR3 region is CASSSGTGIYEQYF. In nucleotides, the CDR3 is TGTGCCAGCAGCTCTGGGACAGGGATCTACGAGCAGTACTTC.